This TCR beta chain appears in the sequencing data of a study of T cell repertoires in cytomegalovirus infection. TCRdb reprocessed the reads with MiXCR, giving one entry per CDR3 protein. The sample yields around 180,000 distinct CDR3 sequences, roughly 27% seen once. The germline V gene has CDR1 SGHTA and CDR2 FQGNSA. The CDR3 has 13 amino acids. V shed 6 bases and J 13 bases; nucleotides not matched to a gene: 12. The source material was PBMCs. The origin of this receptor is a human donor in good health (CMV status not recorded). Some clones in this sample may be carry-over from other donors' samples. This chain uses TRBV7-2 with TRBJ2-3; 8 positions agree with TRBD2. The CDR3 spells CASRHWTSSREYF. The CDR3 DNA reads as TGTGCCAGCAGACACTGGACTAGCAGCCGGGAGTATTTT.